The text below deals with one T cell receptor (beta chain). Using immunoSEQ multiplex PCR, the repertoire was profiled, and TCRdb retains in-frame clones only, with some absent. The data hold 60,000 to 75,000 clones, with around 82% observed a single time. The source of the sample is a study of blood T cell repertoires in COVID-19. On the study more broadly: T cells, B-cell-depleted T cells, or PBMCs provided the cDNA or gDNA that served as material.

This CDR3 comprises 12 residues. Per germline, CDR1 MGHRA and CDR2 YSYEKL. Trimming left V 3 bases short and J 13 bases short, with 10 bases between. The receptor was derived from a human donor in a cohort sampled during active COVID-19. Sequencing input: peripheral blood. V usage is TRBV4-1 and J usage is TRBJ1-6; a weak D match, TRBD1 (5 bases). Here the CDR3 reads CASSHPGSPLHF. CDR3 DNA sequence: TGCGCCAGCAGCCACCCAGGGTCCCCCCTCCACTTT.